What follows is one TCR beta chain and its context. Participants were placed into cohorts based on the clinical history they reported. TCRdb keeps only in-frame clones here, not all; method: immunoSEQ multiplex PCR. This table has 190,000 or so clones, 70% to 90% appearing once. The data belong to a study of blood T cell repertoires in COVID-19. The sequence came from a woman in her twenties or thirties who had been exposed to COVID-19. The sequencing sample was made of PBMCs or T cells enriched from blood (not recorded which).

The CDR3 bases are TGTGCCAGCTCACCACCGACGACAGGGGCCGACTATGGCTACACCTTC. The encoded protein is CASSPPTTGADYGYTF. This chain links TRBV18 with TRBJ1-2; 8 bases are a match to TRBD1. This CDR3 has 16 residues. Unmatched junction bases numbered 6, after V lost 0 bases and J lost 3 bases. The germline gives CDR1 KGHSH, CDR2 LQKENI.